The rows below give T cell receptor beta chains drawn from one sample of a study of identical twins. Using its own MiXCR run on the 5' RACE reads, TCRdb lists one record per CDR3 protein. The sample lists 500,000 or so distinct CDR3 sequences, 22% occurring once. These data were also filed under a second study, of T cells expressing NK-cell markers.

Specimen: CD4+ T cells sorted from blood. The receptors come from a woman younger than 30 in good health. The conserved cysteine and the conserved F or W are not part of the CDR3 here. Clone size is shown for a subset of rows, as once, few, many or a class of expanded clone.

clone_size	v_call	j_call	cdr3_aa
NA	TRBV20-1	TRBJ2-6	SASSGGANVLT
few	TRBV18	TRBJ1-1	ASSPPENTEAF
NA	TRBV20-1	TRBJ2-5	SVRRSALRETQY
few	TRBV12-3/TRBV12-4	TRBJ1-1	ASSFQRTVKAF
NA	TRBV7-3	TRBJ2-7	ASSHGTGGSEQY
NA	TRBV12-3/TRBV12-4	TRBJ2-3	ASSQGLVKVDTQY
NA	TRBV29-1	TRBJ1-4	SAWDTKLF
NA	TRBV7-9	TRBJ2-1	ASSALSGRSYNEQF
NA	TRBV20-1	TRBJ2-1	SARVFGPRARNEQF
NA	TRBV20-1	TRBJ2-5	SARRGRMETQY
NA	TRBV29-1	TRBJ2-3	SVEGTSGLSTDTQY
NA	TRBV20-1	TRBJ2-5	SARQGVETQY
NA	TRBV29-1	TRBJ2-3	SVGFGVGGRWTDTQY
NA	TRBV4-3	TRBJ2-7	ASSQEPGTTEQY
few	TRBV20-1	TRBJ2-7	SASRKGTYEQY
few	TRBV6-1	TRBJ1-1	ASRPDRGLMGEAF
few	TRBV7-9	TRBJ1-1	ASSPSPPLGTEAF
few	TRBV9	TRBJ2-5	ASSRSGTQETQY
NA	TRBV5-5	TRBJ2-1	ASSLVTSGPWDEQF
few	TRBV20-1	TRBJ1-2	SATPRSDVFYGYT
NA	TRBV7-2	TRBJ2-3	ASTSHDGRADTQY
NA	TRBV7-9	TRBJ2-2	ASRIPDISNTGELF
many	TRBV30	TRBJ1-1	AWHRNTEAF
few	TRBV5-1	TRBJ2-1	ASSLVEGLASEQF
few	TRBV9	TRBJ2-1	ASSVIGGGYNEQF
NA	TRBV20-1	TRBJ2-5	SAPTFGETQY
NA	TRBV2	TRBJ2-3	ASRTSPSEDTQY
NA	TRBV20-1	TRBJ1-5	SATRDRVGQPQH
many	TRBV12-3/TRBV12-4	TRBJ2-3	ASSLSGRTGTDTQY
few	TRBV6-2/TRBV6-3	TRBJ2-7	ASSDERESKHEQY
NA	TRBV29-1	TRBJ1-2	SVGGGLYGYT
few	TRBV9	TRBJ1-6	ASSAQGSNSPLH
NA	TRBV7-9	TRBJ2-7	ASSQGQGDLEEQY
few	TRBV14	TRBJ2-6	ASSHLRVDSGANVLT
few	TRBV29-1	TRBJ1-1	SVEVGTEAF
NA	TRBV7-9	TRBJ2-1	ASSSPGLAFGNEQF
NA	TRBV7-2	TRBJ2-2	ASSPGGNTGELF
NA	TRBV7-6	TRBJ2-3	ASSLSGRGYDTQY
NA	TRBV20-1	TRBJ2-1	SAKGQRENYNEQF
NA	TRBV5-1	TRBJ2-3	ASSVASTDTQY
NA	TRBV7-2	TRBJ2-5	ASSLVGGSAETQY
many	TRBV12-3/TRBV12-4	TRBJ2-1	ASRGLSSYNEQF
few	TRBV20-1	TRBJ1-1	SARSPTRGARAF
few	TRBV5-1	TRBJ2-3	ASSLSEGRPSTDTQY
few	TRBV5-6	TRBJ2-3	ASSLGHGTDTQY
few	TRBV5-8	TRBJ2-6	ASSSGSRYSGANVLT
NA	TRBV12-3/TRBV12-4	TRBJ1-6	ASSPNRGRDSPLH
few	TRBV10-3	TRBJ1-1	AIRASTGTPNTEAF